This paragraph reports one T cell receptor (beta chain). These data are taken from a study of blood T cell repertoires in COVID-19. Across the study: PBMCs, B-cell-depleted T cells, or T cells provided the cDNA or gDNA that made up the material.

The V gene's germline CDR1 is SEHNR and CDR2 FQNEAQ (reference sequence). This CDR3 comprises 14 residues. Germline trimming cut 1 base from V and 7 bases from J; bases unmatched to any gene: 3. Measured with immunoSEQ multiplex PCR; TCRdb has only the in-frame clones, and not every one. Altogether some 200,000 clones are present, roughly 85% being singletons, with the ten largest covering around 3.5%. The V and J genes are TRBV7-9 and TRBJ2-3, with 9 bases lining up with TRBD2. This TCR came from a woman aged 35 to 49 with acute COVID-19. Input material: PBMCs or T cells enriched from blood (not recorded which). The CDR3 DNA reads TGTGCCAGCAGCTTAGGGACTAGCGTGAATACGCAGTATTTT. Its protein is CASSLGTSVNTQYF.